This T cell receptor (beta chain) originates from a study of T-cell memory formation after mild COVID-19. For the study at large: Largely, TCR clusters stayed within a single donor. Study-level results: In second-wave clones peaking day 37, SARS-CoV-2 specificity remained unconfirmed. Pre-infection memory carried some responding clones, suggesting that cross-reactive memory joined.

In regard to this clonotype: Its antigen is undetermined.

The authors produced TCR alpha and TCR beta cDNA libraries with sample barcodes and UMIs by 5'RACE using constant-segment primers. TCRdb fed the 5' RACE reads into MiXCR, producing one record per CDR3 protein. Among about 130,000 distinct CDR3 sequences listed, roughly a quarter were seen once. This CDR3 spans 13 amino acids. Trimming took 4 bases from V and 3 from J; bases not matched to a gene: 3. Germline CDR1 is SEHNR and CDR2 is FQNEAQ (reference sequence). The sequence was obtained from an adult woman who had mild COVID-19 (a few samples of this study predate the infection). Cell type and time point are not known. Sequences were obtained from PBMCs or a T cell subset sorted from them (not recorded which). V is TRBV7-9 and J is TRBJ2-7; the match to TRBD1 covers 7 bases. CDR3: CASSSDRFYEQYF. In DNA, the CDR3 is TGTGCCAGCAGCTCGGACAGGTTCTACGAGCAGTACTTC.